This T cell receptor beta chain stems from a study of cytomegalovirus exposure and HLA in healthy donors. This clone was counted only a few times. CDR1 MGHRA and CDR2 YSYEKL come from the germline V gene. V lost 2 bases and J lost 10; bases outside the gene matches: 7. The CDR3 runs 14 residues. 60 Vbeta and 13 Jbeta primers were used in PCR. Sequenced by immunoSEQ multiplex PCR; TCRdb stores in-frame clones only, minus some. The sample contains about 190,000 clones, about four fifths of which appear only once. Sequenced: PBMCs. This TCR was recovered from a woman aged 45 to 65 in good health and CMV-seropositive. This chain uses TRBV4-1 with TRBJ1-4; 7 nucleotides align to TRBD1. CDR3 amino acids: CASSQLSPGGKLFF. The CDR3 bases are TGCGCCAGCAGCCAACTCTCCCCAGGGGGAAAACTGTTTTTT.